Shown below are 28 T cell receptor beta chains from a single sample sequenced in a study of T cell repertoires in cytomegalovirus infection. TCRdb called the reads again in MiXCR, with one record for every CDR3 protein. In the table there are a few hundred thousand distinct CDR3 sequences, about 18% of which are singletons. Sequencing was performed on CD8+ T cells from PBMCs. The receptors stem from a human donor in good health (CMV status not recorded). Some clones in this sample may be carry-over from other donors' samples.

This clonotype occurred a few times. V gene TRBV20-1 combines with J gene TRBJ1-5, with 8 bases identical to TRBD1. Per germline, CDR1 DFQATT and CDR2 SNEGSKA (reference sequence). The CDR3 extends over 18 amino acids. The V gene end was trimmed by 3 bases and the J gene end by 2 bases; junction bases not matched to a gene: 15. The CDR3 DNA follows: TGCAGTGCTAGGGCCGACAGGGGATCTATGTTTCGCAATCAGCCCCAGCATTTT. Translated, it gives CSARADRGSMFRNQPQHF.

The V and J genes are TRBV28 and TRBJ2-1, with 9 bases aligning to TRBD2. CDR1 and CDR2 from the germline V gene are MDHEN and SYDVKM. The ends lost 3 bases at V and 8 bases at J; junction bases unmatched: 2. The CDR3 spans 13 residues. In nucleotides, the CDR3 is TGTGCCAGCAGTTTGTGGACTAGCGATGAGCAGTTCTTC. As protein: CASSLWTSDEQFF. Supplemented by reference TRBV28 and TRBJ2-1, the full variable domain reads DVKVTQSSRYLVKRTGEKVFLECVQDMDHENMFWYRQDPGLGLRLIYFSYDVKMKEKGDIPEGYSVSREKKERFSLILESASTNQTSMYLCASSLWTSDEQFFGPGTRLTVL.

About this clonotype itself: With a much larger clone just one base away, this may be a read error. This chain links TRBV6-6 with TRBJ2-7, with TRBD2 matching over 13 bases. The CDR3 contains 15 residues. Germline-derived CDR1 and CDR2 are MNHNY and SVGAGI (reference sequence). The CDR3 sequence is CTSSYSTSGGSEQYF. The CDR3, as DNA: TGTACCAGCAGTTACTCGACTAGCGGGGGGAGCGAGCAGTACTTC.

There are many counts of this clonotype. The chain couples TRBV7-6 to TRBJ2-7; unclear D gene. The CDR3 length is 14 residues. Germline values: CDR1 SGHVS, CDR2 FNYEAQ. The V and J ends lost 5 bases and 5 bases respectively, with 16 bases between them. The CDR3 DNA reads as TGTGCCAGCAGCCCACTTGGGTCGGTGGACGAGCAGTACTTC. Its translation: CASSPLGSVDEQYF.

This clonotype was picked up many times. V gene TRBV6-2 or TRBV6-3 combines with J gene TRBJ1-1; D is undetermined. The CDR3 has 13 residues. The V end lost 6 bases, the J end lost 1 base, and 9 bases lay between the germline ends. Per the germline V gene, CDR1 is MNHEY and CDR2 is SVGEGT. CDR3 sequence reads: CASSRDGNTEAFF. Here the CDR3 DNA reads TGTGCCAGCAGCCGCGACGGGAACACTGAAGCTTTCTTT.

J is TRBJ2-1 and V is TRBV6-5; either TRBD1 or TRBD2 may fit D (5 bases each). Germline V lookup: CDR1 MNHEY, CDR2 SVGAGI. The CDR3 sequence is 14 residues long. Deletions cut 3 bases from V and 8 bases from J, with 14 bases between. Here the CDR3 DNA reads TGTGCCAGCAGTTATTTCCGGGACGGCCATGAGCAGTTCTTC. Protein sequence: CASSYFRDGHEQFF.

The chain couples TRBV2 to TRBJ1-3; D unresolved. The CDR3 is made up of 17 amino acids. Germline V CDR1 and CDR2: SNHLY, FYNNEI. The V end was cut by 3 bases, the J end by 0 bases, with 15 bases between. This CDR3 reads CASSEVLQRTSGNTIYF. Here the CDR3 DNA reads TGTGCCAGCAGTGAGGTCCTACAGAGAACCTCTGGAAACACCATATATTTT.

In this sample, this clonotype turned up many times. This chain joins TRBV7-2 and TRBJ1-4; the match to TRBD1 covers 8 bases. Looked up from germline, CDR1 is SGHTA and CDR2 is FQGNSA. The CDR3 contains 15 residues. V lost 4 bases and J lost 7; bases outside the gene matches: 8. The CDR3 region has the DNA TGTGCCAGCAGCTGGACAGGGAGTCAAAGTGAAAAACTGTTTTTT. It is translated as CASSWTGSQSEKLFF.

Remarks on this clonotype: With a much larger clone just one base away, this may be a read error. The chain uses TRBV6-1 and TRBJ2-1; the match to TRBD1 covers 11 bases. Germline V gene lookup returns CDR1 MNHNS and CDR2 SASEGT. V dropped 2 bases and J dropped 10; count of bases not matched to a gene: 10. The CDR3 has 16 residues. The CDR3 DNA follows: TGTGCCAGCAGTGAATTCCCGGACAGGGGGCACCCGGAGCAGTTCTTC. Protein product: CASSEFPDRGHPEQFF.

This clonotype came up a few times. The rearrangement links TRBV5-1 to TRBJ2-1; 8 bases agree with TRBD1. Germline CDR1 and CDR2: SGHRS and YFSETQ. Germline trimming cut 3 bases from V and 0 bases from J; bases unmatched to any gene: 8. The CDR3 extends over 17 amino acids. The DNA for the CDR3 is TGCGCCAGCAGCTCAGACAGGGGACTGAGCTCCTACAATGAGCAGTTCTTC. Protein: CASSSDRGLSSYNEQFF.

This clonotype turned up a few times. Here the CDR3 DNA reads TGTGCCAGCAGTTACGCACCGGACAGGCCCCTGGAAAAACTGTTTTTT. The encoded protein is CASSYAPDRPLEKLFF. This rearrangement joins TRBV6-5 to TRBJ1-4, with TRBD1 matching over 7 bases. This CDR3 is built from 16 residues. CDR1 is MNHEY and CDR2 is SVGAGI in the germline V gene. The ends lost 2 bases at V and 8 bases at J; junction bases unmatched: 11.

The rearrangement uses TRBV28 and TRBJ2-7, with D maybe TRBD1 (6 bases). The germline gives CDR1 MDHEN, CDR2 SYDVKM. Trimming pared 5 bases from V and 2 bases from J, leaving 10 bases between. The CDR3 is made up of 13 amino acids. The CDR3 DNA reads as TGTGCCAGCAGTCCAGGGGATACCTACGAGCAGTACTTC. Translating gives CASSPGDTYEQYF.

This clonotype has a count of ten or more. This chain joins TRBV10-3 and TRBJ2-2; D tentatively reads TRBD1 or TRBD2 (5 bases each). The germline CDR1 and CDR2 sequences are ENHRY and SYGVKD. Trimming removed 2 bases from V and 0 bases from J, with 16 bases in between. The CDR3 consists of 18 residues. The CDR3 DNA reads TGTGCCATCAGTGAGCTCCCGGCGAGGGGCGCGAACACCGGGGAGCTGTTTTTT. The encoded protein is CAISELPARGANTGELFF.

This clonotype showed up many times. The V gene is TRBV7-6, the J gene TRBJ2-5, with D uncertain. This CDR3 region has 14 residues. V lost 3 bases and J lost 1, with 9 bases in between. Germline-derived CDR1 and CDR2 are SGHVS and FNYEAQ. DNA of the CDR3: TGTGCCAGCAGCTTTGCAATTGGCCAAGAGACCCAGTACTTC. This sequence encodes CASSFAIGQETQYF.

This clonotype appeared many times. This chain joins TRBV7-8 and TRBJ2-7, with 8 positions matching TRBD1. CDR1 is SGHVS, CDR2 FQNEAQ, per germline. Trimming took 0 bases from V and 4 from J; bases not matched to a gene: 5. The CDR3 has 15 residues. The CDR3 region is CASSLAPGGVYEQYF. The CDR3 DNA reads TGTGCCAGCAGCTTAGCTCCAGGGGGCGTTTACGAGCAGTACTTC. Looking up the rest from reference TRBV7-8 and TRBJ2-7 gives the full variable domain: GAGVSQSPRYKVAKRGQDVALRCDPISGHVSLFWYQQALGQGPEFLTYFQNEAQLDKSGLPSDRFFAERPEGSVSTLKIQRTQQEDSAVYLCASSLAPGGVYEQYFGPGTRLTVT.

The chain recombines TRBV19 with TRBJ2-5; 8 bases are a match to TRBD1. This CDR3 is built from 15 residues. V dropped 6 bases and J dropped 4; count of bases not matched to a gene: 10. Germline V gene sequence: CDR1 LNHDA, CDR2 SQIVND (reference sequence). CDR3 region: CASSRTGSSGETQYF. Here the CDR3 DNA reads TGTGCCAGTAGCAGGACAGGGAGCAGTGGAGAGACCCAGTACTTC.

The V gene is TRBV6-2 or TRBV6-3, the J gene TRBJ2-7, with D unclear. The V end was cut by 6 bases, the J end by 0 bases, with 12 bases between. CDR1 MNHEY and CDR2 SVGEGT come from the germline V gene. The CDR3 is made up of 14 amino acids. CDR3 in amino acids: CASRTPFISYEQYF. The CDR3 bases are TGTGCCAGCAGGACGCCTTTTATCTCCTACGAGCAGTACTTC.

This chain connects TRBV7-9 to TRBJ1-2, with a possible D match to TRBD1 (6 bases). The germline V gene encodes CDR1 SEHNR and CDR2 FQNEAQ (reference sequence). This CDR3 region has 14 residues. The germline V and J ends were trimmed by 1 base and 3 bases, with 9 bases remaining between them. CDR3 amino acids: CASSLGGHYYGYTF. The CDR3 DNA reads TGTGCCAGCAGCTTAGGGGGACACTACTATGGCTACACCTTC.

The chain carries TRBV20-1 and TRBJ2-1; D possibly corresponds to TRBD1 (5 bases). The V and J ends lost 5 bases and 4 bases respectively, with 18 bases between them. Germline CDR1 reads DFQATT; CDR2 reads SNEGSKA (reference sequence). The CDR3 loop spans 15 amino acids. Written as DNA, the CDR3 is TGCAGTGCTTCCAGCCGAGACAGACTGTACAATGAGCAGTTCTTC. Its translation is CSASSRDRLYNEQFF.

This clonotype was counted a few times. The chain is built from TRBV28 and TRBJ2-6, with 8 bases aligning to TRBD2. The V segment lost 6 bases and the J segment 2 bases; nucleotides outside the gene matches: 9. The CDR3 loop spans 17 amino acids. Per germline, CDR1 MDHEN and CDR2 SYDVKM. The CDR3 sequence is CASREAGVTAGANVLTF. In DNA, the CDR3 is TGTGCCAGCAGGGAAGCGGGGGTGACTGCTGGGGCCAACGTCCTGACTTTC.

This clonotype turned up a few times. The chain recombines TRBV5-6 with TRBJ1-1; no clear D gene. CDR3 length: 15 amino acids. The V gene's germline CDR1 is SGHDT and CDR2 YYEEEE. V was cut by 0 bases and J by 1 base, with 10 bases left in between. The CDR3 DNA sequence: TGTGCCAGCAGCTTGGGAGGCGCAAAGAACACTGAAGCTTTCTTT. Protein sequence: CASSLGGAKNTEAFF.

There are many counts of this clonotype. V is TRBV7-2 and J is TRBJ2-1, with 10 bases that match TRBD2. V lost 5 bases and J lost 4; bases outside the gene matches: 8. CDR3 size: 16 residues. The germline V gene has CDR1 SGHTA and CDR2 FQGNSA. This CDR3 is CASSVPSGGAYNEQFF. CDR3 sequence (DNA): TGTGCCAGCAGCGTACCCAGCGGGGGGGCTTACAATGAGCAGTTCTTC.

This clonotype was detected ten times or more. The genes are TRBV7-9 and TRBJ2-1; maybe TRBD2 (6 bases). Per the germline V gene, CDR1 is SEHNR and CDR2 is FQNEAQ (reference sequence). This CDR3 has 17 residues. Trimming removed 3 bases at V and 8 bases at J, with 23 bases between. CDR3 sequence reads: CASSFYSTRPTQDEQFF. In DNA form, the CDR3 reads TGTGCCAGCAGCTTTTATTCGACTAGGCCCACACAGGATGAGCAGTTCTTC.

This clonotype was observed a few times. J is TRBJ2-7 and V is TRBV28, with a weak D call TRBD2 (7 bases). The CDR3 covers 16 residues. Germline CDR1 MDHEN, CDR2 SYDVKM. The V end lost 3 bases, the J end lost 0 bases, and 15 bases lay between the germline ends. The CDR3: CASSFVAGASSYEQYF. For the CDR3, the DNA is TGTGCCAGCAGTTTTGTCGCGGGGGCGAGCTCCTACGAGCAGTACTTC.

V and J are TRBV6-5 and TRBJ1-6; 9 bases map to TRBD1. Losses at the gene ends were 6 bases for V and 7 bases for J; bases not matched to a gene: 7. This CDR3 is 15 amino acids long. The germline V gene has CDR1 MNHEY and CDR2 SVGAGI. CDR3 nucleotide sequence: TGTGCCAGCAGATCCGGGACAGGGTCGAATTCACCCCTCCACTTT. Translation gives CASRSGTGSNSPLHF.

The chain joins TRBV27 to TRBJ1-1, with unresolved D. V lost 3 bases to trimming and J lost 7 bases, with 12 bases between them. Germline V lookup: CDR1 MNHEY, CDR2 SMNVEV (reference sequence). The CDR3 has 13 amino acids. The CDR3 DNA reads as TGTGCCAGCAGTTTTCTGGGAAAGGATGAAGCTTTCTTT. It encodes CASSFLGKDEAFF.

This clonotype was counted many times. This chain uses TRBV7-6 with TRBJ1-6; D remains unclear. Germline V gives CDR1 SGHVS, CDR2 FNYEAQ. V shed 3 bases and J shed 14 bases, with 11 bases lying between them. The CDR3 totals 12 residues. This CDR3 is CASSFPGGTLHF. The CDR3 region has the DNA TGTGCCAGCAGCTTTCCTGGTGGAACCCTCCACTTT.

This clonotype was detected many times. V usage is TRBV12-3 or TRBV12-4 and J usage is TRBJ2-2; D call uncertain. This CDR3 has 14 residues. Trimming cost V 5 bases and J 7 bases, with 14 bases left between them. CDR3 nucleotides: TGTGCCAGCAGTCATAGCCCCCCTGTCGGGGAGCTGTTTTTT. Translated, it gives CASSHSPPVGELFF.